The 9 T cell receptor beta chains below all came from one sample that was sequenced in a study of response to subunit inactivated influenza vaccine. MiXCR, run by TCRdb on the RT-PCR reads, gives a single entry per CDR3 protein. The sample yields 150,000 to 200,000 distinct CDR3 sequences, about 10% seen once. The sequencing here drew on CD8+ T cells sorted from PBMCs, taken less than 30 months after vaccination. The receptors stem from a man between 50 and 70 years old who received an inactivated influenza vaccine.

This chain joins TRBV6-5 and TRBJ2-5; D possibly matches TRBD1 or TRBD2 (5 bases each). The length of the CDR3 is 13 residues. Trimming stripped 3 bases from V and 4 bases from J, with 9 bases between. Germline CDR1 is MNHEY and CDR2 is SVGAGI. The CDR3 DNA sequence: TGTGCCAGCAGTTATGGGACCTTAGAGACCCAGTACTTC. Its translation is CASSYGTLETQYF.

This clonotype was found a few times. The J gene is TRBJ2-5, the V gene TRBV7-8, with TRBD1 matching over 9 bases. Germline V gene data show CDR1 as SGHVS and CDR2 as FQNEAQ. The CDR3 consists of 16 residues. Trimming cost V 5 bases and J 2 bases; bases outside gene matches: 9. CDR3 in DNA: TGTGCCAGCAGCAAACGGACAGGGGAATATCAAGAGACCCAGTACTTC. Amino acid sequence: CASSKRTGEYQETQYF.

This clonotype was counted a few times. The J gene is TRBJ1-2, the V gene TRBV28; D is perhaps TRBD1 (5 bases). Per the germline V gene, CDR1 is MDHEN and CDR2 is SYDVKM. V was trimmed by 8 bases and J by 8 bases, leaving 12 bases between them. CDR3 length equals 11 residues. The CDR3 nucleotides are TGTGCCAGCCTAGGGGTTTTCGGCTACACCTTC. Protein: CASLGVFGYTF.

The chain employs TRBV6-5 and TRBJ2-7; D uncertain. CDR1 and CDR2 (germline): MNHEY, SVGAGI. Trimming removed 2 bases from V and 2 bases from J, with 10 bases in between. The CDR3 is 14 residues long. In DNA, the CDR3 is TGTGCCAGCAGTTACGTAACATTTGCCTACGAGCAGTACTTC. This encodes CASSYVTFAYEQYF.

The chain combines TRBV19 with TRBJ1-6; D is unclear. The germline V and J ends were trimmed by 3 bases and 6 bases, with 6 bases remaining between them. The CDR3 loop spans 13 amino acids. Germline CDR1 and CDR2: LNHDA and SQIVND (reference sequence). The CDR3 bases are TGTGCCAGTAGTATTAACGGTAATTCACCCCTCCACTTT. This sequence encodes CASSINGNSPLHF.

The rearrangement uses TRBV12-3 or TRBV12-4 and TRBJ2-3; D remains unclear. CDR3 length equals 15 residues. Trimming stripped 2 bases from V and 0 bases from J, with 9 bases between. The CDR3 spells CASSLSGSSTDTQYF. In DNA form, the CDR3 reads TGTGCCAGCAGTTTATCTGGCAGTAGCACAGATACGCAGTATTTT.

This clonotype was observed a few times. J is TRBJ2-7 and V is TRBV4-3; D is perhaps TRBD2 (5 bases). Trimming removed 0 bases at V and 1 base at J, with 16 bases between. Germline values: CDR1 LGHNA, CDR2 YSLEER. The CDR3 is 17 amino acids. CDR3 in DNA: TGCGCCAGCAGCCAAGATTGGGCGGGCGGCCGTTCCTACGAGCAGTACTTC. Residues: CASSQDWAGGRSYEQYF.

This clonotype showed up just a few times. The DNA of the CDR3 is TGTGCCAGCAGCTCTCCGGGACTACACTACGAGCAGTACTTC. Its protein is CASSSPGLHYEQYF. The genes are TRBV7-8 and TRBJ2-7, with TRBD2 matching 7 bases. This CDR3 contains 14 residues. Trimming removed 4 bases from V and 3 bases from J; junction bases left unmatched: 6. CDR1 and CDR2 (germline): SGHVS, FQNEAQ.

This clonotype turned up a few times. The rearrangement uses TRBV12-5 and TRBJ2-1; a possible D gene is TRBD2 (6 bases). V was trimmed by 3 bases and J by 6 bases, leaving 15 bases between them. The length of the CDR3 is 15 residues. CDR1 and CDR2 from the germline V gene are LGHNT and FRNRAP. The CDR3 bases are TGTGCTAGTGGTTTCGGCGGGGCCCGCCTCAATGAGCAGTTCTTC. Translating it yields CASGFGGARLNEQFF.